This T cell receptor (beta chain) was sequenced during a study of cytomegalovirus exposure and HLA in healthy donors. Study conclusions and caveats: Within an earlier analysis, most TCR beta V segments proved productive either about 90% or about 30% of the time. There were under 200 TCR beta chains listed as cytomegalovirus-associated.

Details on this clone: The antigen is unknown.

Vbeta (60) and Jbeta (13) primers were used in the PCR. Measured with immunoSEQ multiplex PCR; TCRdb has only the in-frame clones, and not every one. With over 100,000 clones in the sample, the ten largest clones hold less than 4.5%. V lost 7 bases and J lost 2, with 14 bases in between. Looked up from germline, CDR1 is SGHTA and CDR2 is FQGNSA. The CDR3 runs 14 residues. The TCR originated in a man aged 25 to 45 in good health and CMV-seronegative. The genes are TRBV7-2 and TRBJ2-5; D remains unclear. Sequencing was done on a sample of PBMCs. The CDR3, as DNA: TGTGCCAGCAAGACTCAAGGAAATCAAGAGACCCAGTACTTC. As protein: CASKTQGNQETQYF.